This TCR beta chain was recorded in a study of vaccination and CD4 T cells after COVID-19. The Oncomine TCR Beta short-read assay was applied to DNA of cultured CD4+ T cells. TCRdb processed the PCR reads anew with MiXCR; each CDR3 protein has one entry. The data contain 20,000 or so distinct CDR3 sequences, 35% to 50% of them seen just once; the ten biggest clones take up approximately 10%. The sample's treatment: roughly 10-day PBMC culture with coronavirus spike peptide pools or control peptides (ViraFEST assay). On this clonotype itself: The antigen remains undetermined.

CDR1 and CDR2 from the germline V gene are DFQATT and SNEGSKA (reference sequence). This CDR3 comprises 12 residues. Trimming stripped 1 base from V and 6 bases from J, with 10 bases between. The source was CD4+ T cells from blood, cultured in vitro, collected after SARS-CoV-2 vaccination. This sequence was found in a human donor who had recovered from COVID-19. The chain combines TRBV20-1 with TRBJ2-7; the D is unclear. The CDR3 spells CSARVGPPEQYF. In nucleotides, the CDR3 is TGCAGTGCTAGAGTCGGGCCCCCCGAGCAGTACTTC.